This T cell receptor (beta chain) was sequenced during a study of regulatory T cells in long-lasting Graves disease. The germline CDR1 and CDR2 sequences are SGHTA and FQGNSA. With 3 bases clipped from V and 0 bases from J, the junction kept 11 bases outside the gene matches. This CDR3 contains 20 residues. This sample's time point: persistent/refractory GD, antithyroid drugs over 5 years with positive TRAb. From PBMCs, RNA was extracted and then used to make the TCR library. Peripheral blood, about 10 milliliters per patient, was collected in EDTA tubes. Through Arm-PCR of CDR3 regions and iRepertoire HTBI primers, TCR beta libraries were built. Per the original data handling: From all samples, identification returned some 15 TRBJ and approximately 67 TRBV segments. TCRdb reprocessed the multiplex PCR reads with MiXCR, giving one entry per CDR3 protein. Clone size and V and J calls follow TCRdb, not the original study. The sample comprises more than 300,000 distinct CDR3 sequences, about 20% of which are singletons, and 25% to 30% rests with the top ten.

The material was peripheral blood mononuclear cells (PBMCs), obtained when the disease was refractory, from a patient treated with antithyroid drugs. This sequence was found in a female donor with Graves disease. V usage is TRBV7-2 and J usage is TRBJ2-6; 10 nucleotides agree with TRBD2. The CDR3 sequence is CASSFGWLAGAPSGANVLTF. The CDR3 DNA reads TGTGCCAGCAGCTTTGGGTGGCTAGCGGGAGCCCCCTCTGGGGCCAACGTCCTGACTTTC.